These T cell receptor beta chains were read from a single sample in a study of blood T cell repertoires in COVID-19. Data came from immunoSEQ multiplex PCR; TCRdb stores just in-frame clones and leaves some out. Of under 300,000 clones in the sample, 80% to 90% were seen once. The specimen was peripheral blood. The receptor set was obtained from a woman in her 30s with active or convalescent COVID-19. Each CDR3 is given with its conserved first and last residue. The size entry is marked missing in some rows and otherwise reads once, few, many or a size class.

V: TRBV10-2
size: .
J: TRBJ1-1
CDR3: CASSESQGRTEAFF

V: TRBV7-9
size: .
J: TRBJ1-2
CDR3: CASSFGGRAGGYTF

V: TRBV7-9
size: few
J: TRBJ2-7
CDR3: CASSTGSSYEQYF

V: TRBV4-3
size: .
J: TRBJ2-7
CDR3: CASSQEGRGRYEQYF

V: TRBV6-5
size: .
J: TRBJ1-5
CDR3: CASKEGNGNQPQHF

V: TRBV5-4
size: .
J: TRBJ2-7
CDR3: CASSPPLTGRIYEQYF

V: TRBV7-9
size: .
J: TRBJ2-1
CDR3: CASSRAASGGAGEQFF

V: TRBV24-1
size: .
J: TRBJ1-5
CDR3: CATSDPGQPHQPQHF

V: TRBV7-9
size: .
J: TRBJ1-4
CDR3: CASSLRQNNEKLFF

V: TRBV5-4
size: .
J: TRBJ2-5
CDR3: CAAGQREETQYF

V: TRBV30
size: .
J: TRBJ1-2
CDR3: CAWSVGGLAGYTF

V: TRBV9
size: .
J: TRBJ2-3
CDR3: CASSHQLAGGPADTQYF

V: TRBV6-2/TRBV6-3
size: once
J: TRBJ1-4
CDR3: CASSYSRGSEKLFF

V: TRBV9
size: .
J: TRBJ1-4
CDR3: CASSARAGTGVSMEGEKLFF

V: TRBV9
size: .
J: TRBJ2-3
CDR3: CASSVRAGGTDTQYF

V: TRBV18
size: .
J: TRBJ1-1
CDR3: CATLGRDNTEAFF

V: TRBV30
size: few
J: TRBJ2-3
CDR3: CAWSDDRVKVETDTQYF

V: TRBV10-3
size: few
J: TRBJ1-6
CDR3: CAISDRPPRDNSPLHF

V: TRBV15
size: .
J: TRBJ2-7
CDR3: CATSRDGGVYEQYF

V: TRBV28
size: .
J: TRBJ1-5
CDR3: CASRRQGGNQPQHF

V: TRBV6-1
size: .
J: TRBJ2-5
CDR3: CASSEWGLQETQYF

V: TRBV11-3
size: .
J: TRBJ2-7
CDR3: CASSLGGGTRSQQYF

V: TRBV4-2
size: .
J: TRBJ2-5
CDR3: CASSQDRDSGGSETQYF

V: TRBV5-4
size: .
J: TRBJ2-7
CDR3: CASSLGGGTGGNYEQYF

V: TRBV18
size: .
J: TRBJ1-1
CDR3: CASSPLGGANTEAFF

V: TRBV5-8
size: .
J: TRBJ1-2
CDR3: CASAHRARGGYTF

V: TRBV9
size: .
J: TRBJ2-1
CDR3: CASSVGLAGFDEQFF

V: TRBV11-2
size: .
J: TRBJ2-3
CDR3: CASSFSGDTQYF